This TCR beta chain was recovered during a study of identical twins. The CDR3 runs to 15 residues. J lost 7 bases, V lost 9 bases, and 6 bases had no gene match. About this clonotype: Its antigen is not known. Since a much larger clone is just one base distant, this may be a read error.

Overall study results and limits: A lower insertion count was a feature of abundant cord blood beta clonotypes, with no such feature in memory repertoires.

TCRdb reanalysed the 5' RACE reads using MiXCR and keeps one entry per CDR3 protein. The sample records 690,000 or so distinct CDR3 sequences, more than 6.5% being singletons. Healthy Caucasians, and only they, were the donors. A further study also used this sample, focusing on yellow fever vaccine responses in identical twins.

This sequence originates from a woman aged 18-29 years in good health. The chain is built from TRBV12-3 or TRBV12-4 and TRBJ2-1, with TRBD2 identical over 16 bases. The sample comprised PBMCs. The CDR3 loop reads CASMGLAGGVNEQFF. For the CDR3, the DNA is TGTGCCAGTATGGGACTAGCGGGAGGGGTGAATGAGCAGTTCTTC.